Sequencing of this T cell receptor (beta chain) was carried out in a study of T cells in Graves' hyperthyroidism and ophthalmopathy. Study conclusions and caveats: Blood also held most thyroid clonotypes expanded beyond 0.001. The model anticipated ophthalmopathy a median 6.5 months pre-onset.

TCR beta CDR3 region amplification was performed from RNA transcripts. When the TCR CDR3 underwent first-round RT-PCR, the HTBI primer set was used. Each CDR3 protein is one row after TCRdb ran MiXCR on the multiplex PCR reads. The sample lists 130,000 or so distinct CDR3 sequences; roughly a fifth were seen once. The blood specimen was taken at initial hyperthyroidism diagnosis, before any ophthalmopathy symptoms. This clonotype was recorded many times. No antigen is known for it. This CDR3 spans 15 amino acids. V lost 4 bases, J lost 5 bases, and 10 bases stayed unmatched. Looked up from germline, CDR1 is MNHEY and CDR2 is SMNVEV (reference sequence).

Sequenced sample: blood. The TCR was taken from a woman aged 45-65 years with Graves' hyperthyroidism that later progressed to Graves' ophthalmopathy. The chain combines TRBV27 with TRBJ2-7; 8 bases align to TRBD2. CDR3 region: CASSSPVAGFHEQYF. In DNA, the CDR3 is TGTGCCAGCAGTTCCCCCGTAGCGGGATTCCACGAGCAGTACTTC.